This entry lists 31 T cell receptor beta chains sequenced from one sample in a study of tumor and adjacent non-tumor tissue in lung cancer. RNA was extracted from bulk tissue without any cell sorting. Three rounds of nested PCR, following a modified ARM-PCR protocol, produced the TCRbeta library. TCRdb re-derived calls from the multiplex PCR reads in MiXCR, one entry per CDR3 protein. The sample lists 75,000 to 95,000 distinct CDR3 sequences, approximately 65% occurring once. Sequencing was done on a sample of lung tumor tissue. Every receptor here comes from a man in his sixties with non-small cell lung cancer.

Points on this clonotype: Likely a read error: the CDR3 ends without its conserved phenylalanine or tryptophan. The chain links TRBV12-3 or TRBV12-4 to TRBJ2-4, with TRBD1 identical over 7 bases. The CDR3 runs 13 residues. V lost 7 bases and J lost 6; bases outside the gene matches: 6. The CDR3 spells CASTRRQGNIQYL. The CDR3 DNA reads as TGTGCCAGCACACGAAGACAGGGAAACATTCAGTACCTC.

About this clonotype itself: Since a much larger clone is just one base distant, this may be a read error. V usage is TRBV23-1 and J usage is TRBJ2-7; 9 bases fit TRBD1. TRBV23-1 is an ORF for which the function is uncertain. The length of the CDR3 is 14 residues. The CDR3: CVSHNRDRVNEQYF. Written as DNA, the CDR3 is TGCGTCAGCCATAACCGGGACAGGGTTAACGAGCAGTACTTC.

In regard to this clonotype: Compared with germline, one end of the junction differs, possibly owing to a read error. This chain links TRBV11-2 with TRBJ2-2, with D possibly matching TRBD2 (5 bases). CDR3 length: 13 residues. Germline V gene data show CDR1 as SGHAT and CDR2 as FQNNGV. CDR3 sequence (DNA): TGTGCCAGCAGCCAAACGGTCACCGGGGAGCTATCTTTT. Protein: CASSQTVTGELSF.

On this clonotype: A much bigger clone sits one base away, suggesting this may be a read error. The chain is built from TRBV5-1 and TRBJ2-2; TRBD1 matches 11 bases. V trimming: 0 bases; J trimming: 9 bases; junction bases outside the gene matches: 10. The length of the CDR3 is 17 residues. CDR1 and CDR2 from the germline V gene are SGHRS and YFSETQ. CDR3 sequence reads: CASSLGGQGAGTWELFF. CDR3 sequence (DNA): TGCGCCAGCAGCTTGGGAGGACAGGGGGCTGGTACCTGGGAGCTGTTTTTT.

This clonotype has at least ten counts. One end of the junction is discordant with germline, which a read error may explain. The chain uses TRBV6-2 or TRBV6-3 and TRBJ2-1, with 7 positions matching TRBD2. Germline CDR1 MNHEY, CDR2 SVGEGT. The CDR3 is made up of 15 amino acids. The CDR3 nucleotides read TGTGCCAGCACCACCCCGCGGGAGTGGTACAATGGGCAGTTCTTC. Residues: CASTTPREWYNGQFF.

V usage is TRBV29-1 and J usage is TRBJ2-2, with 7 bases lining up with TRBD1. The V and J ends lost 7 bases and 10 bases, in that order; junction bases with no gene match: 21. This CDR3 spans 16 amino acids. Looked up from germline, CDR1 is SQVTM and CDR2 is ANQGSEA. The CDR3, as DNA: TGCAGCGCACTACGACGAGGCCGGGACAGTTCTTTGGAGCTGTTTTTT. This codes for CSALRRGRDSSLELFF.

The chain joins TRBV23-1 to TRBJ2-5; D is possibly TRBD1 or TRBD2 (5 bases each). TRBV23-1 is noted as an ORF with a role that remains uncertain. The germline V and J ends were trimmed by 1 base and 1 base, with 16 bases remaining between them. The CDR3 covers 17 residues. The CDR3 DNA follows: TGCGCCAGCAGTCAATGGGACCCCGAGGCGTCCCAAGAGACCCAGTACTTC. Amino acid sequence: CASSQWDPEASQETQYF.

With regard to this clonotype: Germline is not matched at one junction end, which may reflect a read error. In nucleotides, the CDR3 is TGTGCCAGCAGTTTAGGGGATATGGCCAATGAGCAGTTCTTC. Translated, it gives CASSLGDMANEQFF. V usage is TRBV11-1 and J usage is TRBJ2-1, with D possibly being TRBD1 (5 bases). There are 14 residues in the CDR3. Germline lookup yields CDR1 SGHAT and CDR2 FQDESV (reference sequence). The full variable domain, completed using reference TRBV11-1 and TRBJ2-1, is EAEVAQSPRYKITEKSQAVAFWCDPISGHATLYWYRQILGQGPELLVQFQDESVVDDSQLPKDRFSAERLKGVDSTLKIQPAELGDSAMYLCASSLGDMANEQFFGPGTRLTVL.

As for this clonotype: A much larger clonotype is one base distant, so this may be a read error. V is TRBV7-8 and J is TRBJ2-7; D call uncertain. There are 12 residues in the CDR3. In germline, CDR1 is SGHVS, CDR2 FQNEAQ. Here the CDR3 DNA reads TGTACCAGCAGCCGAACAGACTACGAGCAGTACTTC. Its translation is CTSSRTDYEQYF.

This clonotype was recorded many times. This chain joins TRBV6-6 and TRBJ2-1; unclear D gene. In germline, CDR1 is MNHNY, CDR2 SVGAGI (reference sequence). This CDR3 contains 13 residues. V was clipped by 4 bases and J by 7 bases, with 11 bases between them. The CDR3 loop is CASSSPLRNEQFF. DNA of the CDR3: TGTGCCAGCAGTTCCCCCCTCCGGAATGAGCAGTTCTTC.

This chain joins TRBV2 and TRBJ2-5; D is ambiguous. V lost 1 base and J lost 6, with 12 bases in between. The CDR3 consists of 14 residues. The germline V gene has CDR1 SNHLY and CDR2 FYNNEI. As DNA, the CDR3 is TGTGCCAGCAGTGAAGATCTATCTGAGAAGACCCAGTACTTC. The encoded protein is CASSEDLSEKTQYF.

This clonotype was counted at least ten times. The chain carries TRBV6-2 or TRBV6-3 and TRBJ2-7; either TRBD1 or TRBD2 may supply D (5 bases each). The germline V gene has CDR1 MNHEY and CDR2 SVGEGT. There are 14 residues in the CDR3. With 2 bases removed from V and 5 bases from J, the gap between germline ends came to 13 bases. The CDR3: CASSYTGPRNEQYF. Written as DNA, the CDR3 is TGTGCCAGCAGTTACACGGGGCCTCGGAACGAGCAGTACTTC.

The table lists this clonotype with many counts. Here the CDR3 DNA reads TGCGCCAGCAGCGATCAGGGAAGGGCTAATGAAAAACTGTTTTTT. Protein product: CASSDQGRANEKLFF. The genes are TRBV4-1 and TRBJ1-4, with a possible D match to TRBD1 (5 bases). The CDR3 has 15 residues. V lost 5 bases to trimming and J lost 3 bases, with 13 bases between them. Per germline, CDR1 MGHRA and CDR2 YSYEKL.

Comment on this clonotype: An end of the junction does not agree with germline; a read error may underlie this. The rearrangement uses TRBV12-3 or TRBV12-4 and TRBJ2-6; D might be TRBD1 (5 bases). This CDR3 contains 15 residues. CDR3 residues: CVSSPLSSGANVLAF. CDR3 coding DNA: TGTGTCAGCAGTCCCCTATCGTCTGGGGCCAACGTCCTGGCTTTC.

The chain couples TRBV15 to TRBJ2-3, with D unclear. V was pared by 5 bases and J by 1 base, with 16 bases between. The CDR3 loop spans 16 amino acids. Per germline, CDR1 LNHNV and CDR2 YYDKDF (reference sequence). The CDR3 nucleotides read TGTGCCACCAGCGATGCAGAATTACGGGGCACAGATACGCAGTATTTT. This translates into CATSDAELRGTDTQYF.

Points on this clonotype: The junction and the germline gene differ at one end; a read error may be behind it. The chain employs TRBV11-3 and TRBJ2-2; D might be TRBD2 (5 bases). Germline V gene sequence: CDR1 SGHNT, CDR2 YENEEA. The CDR3 runs to 17 residues. The CDR3 here is CAGSFGGRRDTTGGLFF. The CDR3, as DNA: TGTGCCGGCAGCTTTGGCGGGCGACGAGACACCACCGGCGGGCTGTTTTTT.

The chain is built from TRBV10-3 and TRBJ2-1; perhaps TRBD1 as D (5 bases). The CDR3 is 13 residues long. Germline-derived CDR1 and CDR2 are ENHRY and SYGVKD. CDR3 amino acids: CDMIDSPYNEQFF. The CDR3 bases are TGTGACATGATAGACAGCCCCTACAATGAGCAGTTCTTC.

This clonotype has just one count. With a much larger clone just one base away, this may be a read error. The V gene is TRBV19, the J gene TRBJ1-1; D unresolved. V lost 4 bases and J 4 bases, leaving 13 bases between the germline ends. The CDR3 loop spans 14 amino acids. The germline V gene encodes CDR1 LNHDA and CDR2 SQIVND (reference sequence). In DNA form, the CDR3 reads TGTGCCAGTAGTAGGAAGGGAAGGAGCACTGAAGCTTTCTTT. Amino acids: CASSRKGRSTEAFF.

With regard to this clonotype: Because it lacks the conserved phenylalanine or tryptophan at the end, this CDR3 is likely a read error. The V call is TRBV6-6, the J call TRBJ2-3; D is undetermined. This CDR3 spans 12 amino acids. The germline gives CDR1 MNHNY, CDR2 SVGAGI (reference sequence). CDR3 region: CASSRGADTQYL. For the CDR3, the DNA is TGTGCCAGCAGTCGAGGCGCGGATACCCAGTATCTT.

The chain joins TRBV4-2 to TRBJ1-5; D is perhaps TRBD1 (5 bases). The CDR3 is 13 residues long. The germline CDR1 and CDR2 sequences are LGHNA and YNFKEQ. V was pared by 4 bases and J by 5 bases, with 9 bases between. In DNA form, the CDR3 reads TGTGCCAGCAGCCGGGGGGTCGATCAGCCCCAGCATTTT. Its protein is CASSRGVDQPQHF.

The chain is built from TRBV4-2 and TRBJ1-4; tentatively, D is TRBD1 (6 bases). The CDR3 loop spans 16 amino acids. The V end was cut by 5 bases, the J end by 7 bases, with 20 bases between. Germline assignment: CDR1 LGHNA and CDR2 YNFKEQ. Here the CDR3 DNA reads TGTGCCAGCAGCTGTACCCAGGGTGGGACAAGTGAAAAACTGTTTTTT. Amino acids: CASSCTQGGTSEKLFF.

Of note for this clonotype: The junction departs from the called germline gene at one end, perhaps through a read error. The V call is TRBV29-1, the J call TRBJ2-1, with D perhaps TRBD2 (5 bases). Per the germline V gene, CDR1 is SQVTM and CDR2 is ANQGSEA. This CDR3 spans 15 amino acids. This CDR3 reads CIVEGSHNSYNEQFF. CDR3 nucleotides: TGCATCGTTGAGGGCAGTCACAACTCCTACAACGAGCAGTTCTTC.

This clonotype was seen more than once but under ten times. The conserved closing phenylalanine or tryptophan is absent in this CDR3, likely reflecting a read error. J is TRBJ2-7 and V is TRBV11-1, with 9 positions matching TRBD1. The germline CDR1 and CDR2 sequences are SGHAT and FQDESV (reference sequence). This CDR3 is built from 14 residues. Trimming took 5 bases from V and 2 from J; bases not matched to a gene: 4. The CDR3 region has the DNA TGTGCCAGCAGCAACTACAGGGGGCCCTACGAGCAGTACTCC. Encoded protein: CASSNYRGPYEQYS.

In the case of this clonotype: The conserved final phenylalanine or tryptophan is absent from the CDR3, which likely points to a read error. The J gene is TRBJ2-3, the V gene TRBV7-8, with D perhaps given as TRBD1 or TRBD2 (7 bases each). The CDR3 is 15 residues long. Looked up from germline, CDR1 is SGHVS and CDR2 is FQNEAQ. The CDR3 loop is CASSSRGGYTDTQYS. The CDR3 DNA sequence: TGTGCCAGCAGCTCCAGGGGGGGGTACACAGATACACAGTATTCT.

With regard to this clonotype: Sequence at one end of the junction differs from germline and may be a read error. The chain carries TRBV12-3 or TRBV12-4 and TRBJ1-1; 7 bases line up with TRBD1. The CDR3 has 12 residues. CDR3 DNA: TGTGCCAGCAGCTACAGGGGCGCTGAAGCCTTCTTT. Residues: CASSYRGAEAFF.

This rearrangement joins TRBV6-2 or TRBV6-3 to TRBJ1-5, with D possibly matching TRBD1 (5 bases). The CDR3 covers 14 residues. Germline CDR1 is MNHEY and CDR2 is SVGEGT. CDR3 bases: TGTGGCAACAGAACGGGACTAATGATACAGCCCCAGCATTTT. Protein sequence: CGNRTGLMIQPQHF.

Concerning this clonotype itself: Compared with germline, one end of the junction differs, possibly owing to a read error. The chain links TRBV5-1 to TRBJ2-5; the match to TRBD2 covers 7 bases. CDR3 length: 14 residues. In germline, CDR1 is SGHRS, CDR2 YFSETQ. The DNA of the CDR3 is TGCGCCAGCTGCTTTATCGGGGGGCAAGAGACCCAGTACTTC. Translating it yields CASCFIGGQETQYF.

Comments on this clonotype: A junction end diverges from the germline sequence, so it may reflect a read error. The V call is TRBV12-3 or TRBV12-4, the J call TRBJ1-4; D might be TRBD1 (5 bases). This CDR3 spans 15 amino acids. CDR3 sequence (DNA): TGTGCCAGCTGTCCGGGCGGCGCAGGGAGGGGAAAACTGCTTTTT. Its translation is CASCPGGAGRGKLLF.

This clonotype was found many times. DNA of the CDR3: TGTGCCAGCAAGGATACTATCTACGAGCAGTACTTC. This codes for CASKDTIYEQYF. V gene TRBV6-2 or TRBV6-3 combines with J gene TRBJ2-7; D gene unclear. V lost 7 bases, J lost 3 bases, and 10 bases lay in between. The germline V gene has CDR1 MNHEY and CDR2 SVGEGT. This CDR3 has 12 residues.

On this clonotype itself: The junction departs from the called germline gene at one end, perhaps through a read error. This sequence joins TRBV4-3 and TRBJ2-2; no firm D call. CDR3 length: 14 residues. From germline, CDR1 is LGHNA and CDR2 YSLEER. The CDR3 is CACSQGWGTWELFF. Written as DNA, the CDR3 is TGTGCCTGCAGCCAAGGGTGGGGAACCTGGGAGCTGTTTTTT.

The J gene is TRBJ2-7, the V gene TRBV6-6, with TRBD1 identical over 8 bases. From germline, CDR1 is MNHNY and CDR2 SVGAGI (reference sequence). This CDR3 has 18 residues. Germline trimming cut 4 bases from V and 7 bases from J; bases unmatched to any gene: 21. The CDR3 reads CASSFVVVRDRNSWEQYF. CDR3 in DNA: TGTGCCAGCAGTTTTGTAGTTGTAAGGGACAGGAACTCCTGGGAGCAGTACTTC.